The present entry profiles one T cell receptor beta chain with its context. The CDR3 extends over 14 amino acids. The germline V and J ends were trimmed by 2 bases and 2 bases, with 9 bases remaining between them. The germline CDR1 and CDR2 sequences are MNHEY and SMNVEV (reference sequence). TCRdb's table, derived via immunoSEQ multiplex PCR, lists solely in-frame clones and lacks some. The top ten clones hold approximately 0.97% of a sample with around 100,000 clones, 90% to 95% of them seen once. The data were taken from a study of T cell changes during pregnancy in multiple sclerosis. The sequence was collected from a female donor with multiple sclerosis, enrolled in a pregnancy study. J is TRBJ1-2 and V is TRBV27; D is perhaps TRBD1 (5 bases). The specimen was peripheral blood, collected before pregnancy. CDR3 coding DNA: TGTGCCAGCAGTTTAAGGGGCCTCAACTATGGCTACACCTTC. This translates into CASSLRGLNYGYTF.